This record concerns one TCR beta chain sequence. The data stem from a study of OX40 agonist ivuxolimab in advanced cancers. Repertoires were generated with immunoSEQ multiplex PCR, while TCRdb's copy carries only in-frame clones and drops some. The table records 75,000 to 95,000 clones, about four fifths of them present only once. Germline CDR1 is SGHRS and CDR2 is YFSETQ. The trim removed 0 bases at V and 7 bases at J, leaving 3 bases unmatched. The CDR3 extends over 14 amino acids. This receptor was identified in an adult with an advanced solid tumor such as melanoma, head and neck, liver or kidney cancer. The chain links TRBV5-1 to TRBJ2-2; TRBD1 matches at 7 bases. Here the sequenced sample was CD4+ or CD8+ T cells sorted from blood, taken in a trial of the OX40 agonist ivuxolimab. CDR3 DNA sequence: TGCGCCAGCAGCTTGGACTCAGGGGGCGGGGAGCTGTTTTTT. It is translated as CASSLDSGGGELFF.